Listed here is a single T cell receptor beta chain. CD8 cells classed as naive were CD45RO-negative and positively selected for CCR7, excluding terminally differentiated effector memory CD45RA+ cells. The data originate from a study of shared clonotypes between healthy human individuals. For the study at large: For every donor, three CD4 naive, three CD4 memory, two CD8 naive and one CD8 memory plates were used.

Between the trimmed V and J ends, which lost 3 bases and 4 bases, there was a span of 7 bases. The CDR3 has 13 residues. In germline, CDR1 is SGHRS, CDR2 YFSETQ. Genomic DNA per cell subset filled all wells of several immunoSEQ plates. Profiling relied on immunoSEQ multiplex PCR, and the TCRdb table lists in-frame clones only, not all of them. The table lists about 2 million clones, roughly 94% of them singletons. Sequencing was performed on naive CD8+ T cells sorted from blood. This chain uses TRBV5-1 with TRBJ2-2; D not certain. The TCR sequence derives from a man younger than 35 in good health. The CDR3 loop reads CASSYGLTGELFF. In DNA form, the CDR3 reads TGCGCCAGCAGCTACGGGCTCACCGGGGAGCTGTTTTTT.